These 26 T cell receptor beta chains were sequenced from one sample in a study of T cells in tumors after PD-1 blockade. Using immunoSEQ multiplex PCR, the repertoire was profiled, and TCRdb retains in-frame clones only, with some absent. Among roughly 50,000 clones, roughly 80% were seen once, and the ten largest hold under 5%. The sample here was PBMCs, taken before anti-PD-1 treatment. The origin of the receptors is a human donor with basal cell carcinoma.

The CDR3 loop is CASWDRPNEKLFF. Written as DNA, the CDR3 is TGTGCCAGCTGGGACAGGCCTAATGAAAAACTGTTTTTT. This chain joins TRBV6-6 and TRBJ1-4, with 8 bases fitting TRBD1. This CDR3 comprises 13 residues. V shed 8 bases, J shed 3 bases, and the junction held 2 bases outside the gene matches. CDR1 and CDR2 (germline): MNHNY, SVGAGI (reference sequence).

The chain joins TRBV28 to TRBJ1-5; no reliable D call. Germline V gene lookup returns CDR1 MDHEN and CDR2 SYDVKM. V shed 3 bases and J shed 6 bases, with 6 bases lying between them. The CDR3 is 12 amino acids. This CDR3 is CASSFGGQPQHF. The CDR3, as DNA: TGTGCCAGCAGTTTCGGTGGTCAGCCCCAGCATTTT.

The V and J genes are TRBV6-5 and TRBJ1-1; D remains unclear. V lost 5 bases, J lost 1 base, and 14 bases lay in between. This CDR3 comprises 15 residues. Germline V gives CDR1 MNHEY, CDR2 SVGAGI. In DNA, the CDR3 is TGTGCCAGCAGTCCCCAGGTGGAGGCGAACACTGAAGCTTTCTTT. Translating it yields CASSPQVEANTEAFF.

The gene calls are TRBV12-3 or TRBV12-4 and TRBJ2-7, with D hard to call. V was clipped by 4 bases and J by 2 bases, with 6 bases between them. The CDR3 is made up of 12 amino acids. The CDR3 loop reads CASSYLPYEQYF. CDR3 sequence (DNA): TGTGCCAGCAGTTACCTCCCCTACGAGCAGTACTTC.

The chain combines TRBV28 with TRBJ1-3, with D possibly matching TRBD1 (6 bases). This CDR3 contains 13 residues. V was pared by 6 bases and J by 8 bases, with 14 bases between. The germline V gene has CDR1 MDHEN and CDR2 SYDVKM. CDR3 sequence reads: CASSQIRGYTIYF. The CDR3, as DNA: TGTGCCAGCAGCCAGATCAGGGGATACACCATATATTTT.

This clone showed up just once. This sequence joins TRBV30 and TRBJ2-5; D gene ambiguous. CDR3 length equals 14 residues. Germline CDR1 GTSNPN, CDR2 SVGIG (reference sequence). V was clipped by 0 bases and J by 1 base, with 9 bases between them. Written as DNA, the CDR3 is TGTGCCTGGAGTGTCCGGCCCACCCAAGAGACCCAGTACTTC. It codes for CAWSVRPTQETQYF.

This clone was detected once. This sequence joins TRBV5-1 and TRBJ2-7; 10 bases map to TRBD1. V was clipped by 7 bases and J by 6 bases; unmatched bases: 10. The germline V gene encodes CDR1 SGHRS and CDR2 YFSETQ. This CDR3 region has 14 residues. As DNA, the CDR3 is TGCGCCAGCTACCCCGGGACAGGGGAGCGCGAGCAGTACTTC. Translated: CASYPGTGEREQYF.

This clone turned up a few times. The chain combines TRBV30 with TRBJ2-3, with a possible D match to TRBD2 (6 bases). The CDR3 totals 15 residues. Germline V gene data show CDR1 as GTSNPN and CDR2 as SVGIG (reference sequence). Between the trimmed V and J ends, which lost 1 base and 0 bases, there was a span of 11 bases. Here the CDR3 reads CAWSEGGLSTDTQYF. The DNA of the CDR3 is TGTGCCTGGAGTGAGGGCGGACTAAGCACAGATACGCAGTATTTT.

The V call is TRBV27, the J call TRBJ2-1, with 7 bases lining up with TRBD2. The CDR3 runs to 16 residues. The germline V gene has CDR1 MNHEY and CDR2 SMNVEV (reference sequence). The trim removed 5 bases at V and 1 base at J, leaving 8 bases unmatched. The CDR3 DNA reads TGTGCCAGCAGTACCCGGGACTACTATTCCTACAATGAGCAGTTCTTC. This gives the protein CASSTRDYYSYNEQFF.

The chain recombines TRBV6-5 with TRBJ1-1; D gene ambiguous. The CDR3 spans 13 residues. Germline V CDR1 and CDR2: MNHEY, SVGAGI. V lost 2 bases and J 2 bases, leaving 6 bases between the germline ends. The CDR3 here is CASSYADNTEAFF. In DNA, the CDR3 is TGTGCCAGCAGTTACGCCGATAACACTGAAGCTTTCTTT.

This rearrangement joins TRBV7-9 to TRBJ1-2, with D maybe TRBD1 (5 bases). CDR1 SEHNR and CDR2 FQNEAQ come from the germline V gene (reference sequence). Between the trimmed V and J ends, which lost 4 bases and 4 bases, there was a span of 19 bases. CDR3 length: 16 amino acids. This CDR3 reads CASSSTGVQNRYGYTF. The CDR3 region has the DNA TGTGCCAGCAGCTCGACGGGGGTCCAAAACCGCTATGGCTACACCTTC. Based on the CDR3 plus reference TRBV7-9 and TRBJ1-2, the full variable domain is DTGVSQNPRHKITKRGQNVTFRCDPISEHNRLYWYRQTLGQGPEFLTYFQNEAQLEKSRLLSDRFSAERPKGSFSTLEIQRTEQGDSAMYLCASSSTGVQNRYGYTFGSGTRLTVV.

The V and J genes are TRBV28 and TRBJ1-2; maybe TRBD1 (6 bases). V gave up 8 bases and J gave up 6 bases, with 19 bases separating them. CDR1 is MDHEN, CDR2 SYDVKM, per germline. CDR3 length equals 14 residues. CDR3 amino acids: CASYPGQRVDGYTF. DNA of the CDR3: TGTGCCAGCTATCCGGGACAAAGGGTTGATGGCTACACCTTC.

This chain joins TRBV3-1 (or the pseudogene TRBV3-2) and TRBJ2-3; D unresolved. The CDR3 covers 12 residues. Germline values: CDR1 LGHDT, CDR2 YNNKEL (reference sequence). V was clipped by 3 bases and J by 4 bases, with 5 bases between them. The CDR3 sequence is CASSQKSDTQYF. CDR3 sequence (DNA): TGTGCCAGCAGCCAGAAGTCAGATACGCAGTATTTT.

The chain combines TRBV5-1 with TRBJ2-2; D perhaps matches TRBD1 (6 bases). Per the germline V gene, CDR1 is SGHRS and CDR2 is YFSETQ. CDR3 length: 15 residues. Between the trimmed V and J ends, which lost 5 bases and 2 bases, there was a span of 13 bases. The CDR3 sequence is CASRVRGPNTGELFF. The CDR3 bases are TGCGCCAGCAGGGTCAGGGGACCAAACACCGGGGAGCTGTTTTTT.

In nucleotides, the CDR3 is TGTGCCAGCAGTACCCCACCAGGGGGCTACACCTTC. This encodes CASSTPPGGYTF. This rearrangement joins TRBV2 to TRBJ1-2, with D tentatively TRBD1 (5 bases). The CDR3 has 12 amino acids. V gave up 5 bases and J gave up 8 bases, with 12 bases separating them. CDR1 is SNHLY and CDR2 is FYNNEI in the germline V gene.

As regards this clone: Its ends do not fully match the called genes, so a read error is possible. J is TRBJ1-3 and V is TRBV30; D is uncertain. CDR3 length: 13 amino acids. Per germline, CDR1 GTSNPN and CDR2 SVGIG (reference sequence). CDR3 region: CAWSVSGLNAIYF. The CDR3 DNA reads TGTGCCTGGAGTGTATCGGGATTAAACGCCATATATTTT.

This chain connects TRBV5-1 to TRBJ2-2; D unclear. The CDR3 is 11 residues long. Per the germline V gene, CDR1 is SGHRS and CDR2 is YFSETQ. Trimming took 5 bases from V and 8 from J, leaving 7 bases between them. CDR3 residues: CASRDPGELFF. For the CDR3, the DNA is TGCGCCAGCAGGGACCCGGGGGAGCTGTTTTTT.

The chain uses TRBV7-2 and TRBJ2-5; no definite D call. Trimming took 0 bases from V and 5 from J, leaving 10 bases between them. The germline V gene has CDR1 SGHTA and CDR2 FQGNSA. The CDR3 has 14 amino acids. CDR3 coding DNA: TGTGCCAGCAGCTTAGCTGCAGGCGGCGAGACCCAGTACTTC. Protein product: CASSLAAGGETQYF.

This chain connects TRBV9 to TRBJ2-5; no definite D call. The CDR3 is 15 residues long. Deletions cut 0 bases from V and 5 bases from J, with 14 bases between. CDR1 and CDR2 from the germline V gene are SGDLS and YYNGEE. The CDR3 DNA reads TGTGCCAGCAGCGTAGCCCCTTCTATAGGCGAGACCCAGTACTTC. As protein: CASSVAPSIGETQYF.

This clone was seen a handful of times. The chain recombines TRBV5-6 with TRBJ2-7, with 11 bases identical to TRBD2. From germline, CDR1 is SGHDT and CDR2 YYEEEE. The CDR3 contains 17 residues. V shed 1 base and J 4 bases; nucleotides not matched to a gene: 10. CDR3 residues: CASSLTTQTSGVYEQYF. The CDR3 nucleotides read TGTGCCAGCAGCTTGACTACCCAGACTAGCGGGGTTTACGAGCAGTACTTC. The full variable domain, in which reference TRBV5-6 and TRBJ2-7 provide the parts outside the CDR3, is DAGVTQSPTHLIKTRGQQVTLRCSPKSGHDTVSWYQQALGQGPQFIFQYYEEEERQRGNFPDRFSGHQFPNYSSELNVNALLLGDSALYLCASSLTTQTSGVYEQYFGPGTRLTVT.

The gene calls are TRBV7-6 and TRBJ1-3; D may be TRBD1 (5 bases). Germline CDR1 reads SGHVS; CDR2 reads FNYEAQ. This CDR3 is built from 19 residues. The germline V and J ends were trimmed by 2 bases and 0 bases, with 20 bases remaining between them. CDR3 nucleotides: TGTGCCAGCAGCTTATTGCGCGGGGGGTCTTTGGGCTCTGGAAACACCATATATTTT. Amino acids: CASSLLRGGSLGSGNTIYF.

This chain links TRBV5-1 with TRBJ2-7, with 7 bases that match TRBD1. The CDR3 runs to 14 residues. Trimming took 1 base from V and 4 from J; bases not matched to a gene: 5. Germline V lookup: CDR1 SGHRS, CDR2 YFSETQ. Here the CDR3 DNA reads TGCGCCAGCAGCTTGAGAACAGGGGCATACGAGCAGTACTTC. Its protein is CASSLRTGAYEQYF.

The V call is TRBV6-5, the J call TRBJ1-1, with D possibly TRBD1 on 5 matching bases. Germline V lookup: CDR1 MNHEY, CDR2 SVGAGI. The germline V and J ends were trimmed by 5 bases and 1 base, with 11 bases remaining between them. The CDR3 totals 14 residues. The CDR3 nucleotides read TGTGCCAGCAGTCTTGGGACTTCGAACACTGAAGCTTTCTTT. Amino acids: CASSLGTSNTEAFF.

V and J are TRBV7-6 and TRBJ2-3; D is unresolved. CDR1 SGHVS and CDR2 FNYEAQ come from the germline V gene. CDR3 length: 13 residues. Trimming took off 3 bases at V and 2 bases at J, with 6 bases between the two ends. CDR3 sequence (DNA): TGTGCCAGCAGCTTTGCCGCCACAGATACGCAGTATTTT. Its translation: CASSFAATDTQYF. The entire variable domain, with the rest obtained from reference TRBV7-6 and TRBJ2-3, is as follows: GAGVSQSPRYKVTKRGQDVALRCDPISGHVSLYWYRQALGQGPEFLTYFNYEAQQDKSGLPNDRFSAERPEGSISTLTIQRTEQRDSAMYRCASSFAATDTQYFGPGTRLTVL.

The J gene is TRBJ1-2, the V gene TRBV15; D gene unclear. The V end was cut by 0 bases, the J end by 4 bases, with 9 bases between. Per the germline V gene, CDR1 is LNHNV and CDR2 is YYDKDF (reference sequence). CDR3 length: 14 residues. This CDR3 is CATSRDLGSYGYTF. The CDR3 DNA sequence: TGTGCCACCAGCAGAGATCTCGGGTCCTATGGCTACACCTTC.

The chain is built from TRBV3-1 (or the pseudogene TRBV3-2) and TRBJ2-7, with D possibly matching TRBD2 (7 bases). Deletions cut 1 base from V and 2 bases from J, with 9 bases between. This CDR3 contains 14 residues. CDR1 and CDR2 (germline): LGHDT, YNNKEL (reference sequence). This chain's CDR3 is CASSQVGGPYEQYF. The CDR3 bases are TGTGCCAGCAGCCAAGTGGGGGGGCCCTACGAGCAGTACTTC.